This T cell receptor (beta chain) was sequenced during a study of neoadjuvant anti-PD-1 for oral cavity cancer. At the level of the study: Nivolumab at 3 mg/kg was mostly given biweekly, three to four doses, pre-surgery. Study findings and constraints: TCR analyses covered only three patients per response group.

To note about this clone: Its antigen remains unidentified.

The repertoire was sequenced with immunoSEQ multiplex PCR; TCRdb's copy has only in-frame clones and lacks some. Counted here are approximately 17,000 clones, 55% to 65% occurring once; the ten biggest clones make up about 2.4%. Cohort: HPV-negative, locally advanced oral cavity squamous cell carcinoma patients. Blood cells were analyzed directly, without culture or expansion. The V and J ends lost 1 base and 0 bases respectively, with 8 bases between them. CDR3 size: 14 residues. CDR1 and CDR2 (germline): SGDLS, YYNGEE. J is TRBJ2-7 and V is TRBV9, with D unclear. The clonotype comes from a person aged 35-79 years with oral cavity squamous cell carcinoma. The sample here was PBMCs, taken before nivolumab (anti-PD-1) treatment. The CDR3 spells CASSVSFSSYEQYF. The CDR3 DNA sequence: TGTGCCAGCAGCGTAAGCTTTAGCTCCTACGAGCAGTACTTC.